The entry below gives a single T cell receptor beta chain sequence along with its context. CDR1 is SGHTS, CDR2 YDEGEE, per germline. The CDR3 runs 15 residues. V lost 9 bases, J lost 4 bases, and 8 bases stayed unmatched. Vbeta (60) and Jbeta (13) primers were used in the PCR. Method: immunoSEQ multiplex PCR; TCRdb's copy keeps in-frame clones and lacks some. The table has about 170,000 clones, over 80% seen once; the top ten hold approximately 1.2%. This record belongs to a study of cytomegalovirus exposure and HLA in healthy donors. Sequences were obtained from PBMCs. The genes are TRBV5-8 and TRBJ2-5; 14 bases align to TRBD2. The clonotype originates from a boy aged 2 to 10 in good health and CMV-seronegative. CDR3 nucleotide sequence: TGTGCCACTAACCTCGGACTAGCGGGAGGAGAGACCCAGTACTTC. Its translation is CATNLGLAGGETQYF.